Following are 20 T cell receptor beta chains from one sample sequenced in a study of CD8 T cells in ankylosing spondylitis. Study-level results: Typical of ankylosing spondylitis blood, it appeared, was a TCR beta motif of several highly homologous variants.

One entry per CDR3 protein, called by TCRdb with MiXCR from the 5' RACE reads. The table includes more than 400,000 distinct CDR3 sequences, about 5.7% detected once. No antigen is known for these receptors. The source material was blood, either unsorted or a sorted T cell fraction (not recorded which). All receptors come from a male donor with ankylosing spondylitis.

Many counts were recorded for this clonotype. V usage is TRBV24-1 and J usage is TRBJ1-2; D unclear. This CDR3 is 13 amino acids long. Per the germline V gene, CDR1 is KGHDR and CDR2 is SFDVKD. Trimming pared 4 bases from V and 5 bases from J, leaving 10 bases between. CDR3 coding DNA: TGTGCCACCAGTGAAAGCGGCTCATATGGCTACACCTTC. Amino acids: CATSESGSYGYTF.

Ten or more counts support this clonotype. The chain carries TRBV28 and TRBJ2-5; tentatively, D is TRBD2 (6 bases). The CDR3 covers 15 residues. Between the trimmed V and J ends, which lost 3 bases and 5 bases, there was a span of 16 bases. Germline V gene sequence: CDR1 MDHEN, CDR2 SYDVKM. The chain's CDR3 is CASSLVLAGAETQYF. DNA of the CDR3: TGTGCCAGCAGTTTGGTACTAGCAGGTGCCGAGACCCAGTACTTC. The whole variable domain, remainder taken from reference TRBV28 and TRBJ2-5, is DVKVTQSSRYLVKRTGEKVFLECVQDMDHENMFWYRQDPGLGLRLIYFSYDVKMKEKGDIPEGYSVSREKKERFSLILESASTNQTSMYLCASSLVLAGAETQYFGPGTRLLVL.

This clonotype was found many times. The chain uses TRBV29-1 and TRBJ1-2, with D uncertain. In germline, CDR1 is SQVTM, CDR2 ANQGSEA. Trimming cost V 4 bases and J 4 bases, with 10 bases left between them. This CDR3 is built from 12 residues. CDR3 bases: TGCAGCGTTGTCCAGATTCTCTATGGCTACACCTTC. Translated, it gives CSVVQILYGYTF.

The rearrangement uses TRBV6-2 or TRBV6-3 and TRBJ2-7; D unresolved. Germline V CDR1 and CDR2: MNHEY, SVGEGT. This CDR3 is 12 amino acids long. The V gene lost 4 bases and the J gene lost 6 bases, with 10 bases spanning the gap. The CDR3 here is CASSLMRTEQYF. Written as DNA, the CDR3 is TGTGCCAGCAGTTTGATGAGGACCGAGCAGTACTTC.

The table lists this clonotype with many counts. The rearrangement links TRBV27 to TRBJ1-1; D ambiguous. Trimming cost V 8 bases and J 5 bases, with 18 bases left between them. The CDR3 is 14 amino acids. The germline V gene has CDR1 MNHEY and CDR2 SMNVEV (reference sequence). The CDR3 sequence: CASSLGEGITEAFF. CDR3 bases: TGTGCCAGCTCGCTGGGAGAGGGTATTACTGAAGCTTTCTTT.

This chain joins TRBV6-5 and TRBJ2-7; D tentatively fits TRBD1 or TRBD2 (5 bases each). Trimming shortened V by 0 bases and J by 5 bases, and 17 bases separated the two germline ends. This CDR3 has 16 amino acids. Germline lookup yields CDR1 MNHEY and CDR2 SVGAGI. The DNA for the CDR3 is TGTGCCAGCAGTTACTCGTTGACGGCCGGGGCCCACGAGCAGTACTTC. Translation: CASSYSLTAGAHEQYF.

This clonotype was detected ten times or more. The CDR3 spells CASSKPGQVYSPLHF. DNA of the CDR3: TGTGCCAGCAGCAAACCGGGACAGGTTTATTCACCCCTCCACTTT. V and J are TRBV6-1 and TRBJ1-6; 8 bases are a match to TRBD1. This CDR3 contains 15 residues. The junction had 9 bases not matched to a gene; V was cut back by 6 bases and J by 8 bases. Per germline, CDR1 MNHNS and CDR2 SASEGT.

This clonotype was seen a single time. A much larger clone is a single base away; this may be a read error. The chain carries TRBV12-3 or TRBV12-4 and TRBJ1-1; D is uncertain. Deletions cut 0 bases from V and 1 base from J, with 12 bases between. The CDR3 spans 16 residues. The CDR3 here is CASSLASWGANTEAFF. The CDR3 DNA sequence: TGTGCCAGCAGTTTAGCCTCCTGGGGAGCGAACACTGAAGCTTTCTTT.

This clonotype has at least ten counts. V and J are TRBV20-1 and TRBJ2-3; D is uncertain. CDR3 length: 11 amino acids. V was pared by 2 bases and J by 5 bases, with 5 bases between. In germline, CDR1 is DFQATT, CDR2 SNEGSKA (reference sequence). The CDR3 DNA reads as TGCAGTGCTAGATGGGGAGATACGCAGTATTTT. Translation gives CSARWGDTQYF.

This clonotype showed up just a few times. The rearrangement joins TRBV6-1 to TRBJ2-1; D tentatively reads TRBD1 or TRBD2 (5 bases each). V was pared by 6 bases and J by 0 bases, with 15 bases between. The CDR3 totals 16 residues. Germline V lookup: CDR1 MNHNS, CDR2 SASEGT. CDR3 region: CASRSTGTSSYNEQFF. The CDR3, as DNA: TGTGCCAGCAGGTCTACCGGGACGAGCTCCTACAATGAGCAGTTCTTC.

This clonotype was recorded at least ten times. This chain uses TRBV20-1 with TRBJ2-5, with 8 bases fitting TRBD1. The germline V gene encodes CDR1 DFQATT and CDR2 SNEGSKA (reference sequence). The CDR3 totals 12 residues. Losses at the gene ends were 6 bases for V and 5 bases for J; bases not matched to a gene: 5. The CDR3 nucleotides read TGCAGTGCCGACAGGGGTAGTGAGACCCAGTACTTC. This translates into CSADRGSETQYF.

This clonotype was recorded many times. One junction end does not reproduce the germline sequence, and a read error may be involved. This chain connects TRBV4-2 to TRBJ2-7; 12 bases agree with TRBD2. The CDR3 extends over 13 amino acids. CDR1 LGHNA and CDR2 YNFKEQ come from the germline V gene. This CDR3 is CASSQLAGGRCSF. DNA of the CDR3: TGTGCCAGCAGCCAACTAGCGGGGGGGCGATGTTCCTTC.

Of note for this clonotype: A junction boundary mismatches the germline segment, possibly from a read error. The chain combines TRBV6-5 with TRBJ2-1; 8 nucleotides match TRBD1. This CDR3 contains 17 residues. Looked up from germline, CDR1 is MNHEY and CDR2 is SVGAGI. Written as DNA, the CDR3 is TGTGCCAGCAGTTCCGACAGGGGCTGGAGCTCCTACAATGATCAGTTCTTC. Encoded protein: CASSSDRGWSSYNDQFF.

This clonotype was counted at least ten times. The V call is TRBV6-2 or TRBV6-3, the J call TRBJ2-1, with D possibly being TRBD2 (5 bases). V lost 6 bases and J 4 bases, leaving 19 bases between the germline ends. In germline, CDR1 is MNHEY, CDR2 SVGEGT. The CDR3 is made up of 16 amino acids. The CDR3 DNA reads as TGTGCCAGCAGCCACGCCTTCCGGGGAGCGTACAATGAGCAGTTCTTC. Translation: CASSHAFRGAYNEQFF.

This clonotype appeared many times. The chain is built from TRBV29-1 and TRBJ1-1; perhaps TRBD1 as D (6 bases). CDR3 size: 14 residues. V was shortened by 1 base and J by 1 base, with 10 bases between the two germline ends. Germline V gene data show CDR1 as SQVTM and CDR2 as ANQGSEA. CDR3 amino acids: CSVEGRRGNTEAFF. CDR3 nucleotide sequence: TGCAGCGTTGAAGGTCGCAGGGGGAACACTGAAGCTTTCTTT. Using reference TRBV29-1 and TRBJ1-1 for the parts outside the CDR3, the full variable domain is SAVISQKPSRDICQRGTSLTIQCQVDSQVTMMFWYRQQPGQSLTLIATANQGSEATYESGFVIDKFPISRPNLTFSTLTVSNMSPEDSSIYLCSVEGRRGNTEAFFGQGTRLTVV.

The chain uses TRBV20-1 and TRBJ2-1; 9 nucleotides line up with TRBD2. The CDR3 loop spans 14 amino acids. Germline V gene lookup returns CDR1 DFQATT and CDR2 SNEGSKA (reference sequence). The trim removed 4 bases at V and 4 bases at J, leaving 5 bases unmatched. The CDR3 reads CSAIALAGYNEQFF. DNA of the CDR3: TGCAGTGCTATAGCCCTAGCGGGGTACAATGAGCAGTTCTTC.

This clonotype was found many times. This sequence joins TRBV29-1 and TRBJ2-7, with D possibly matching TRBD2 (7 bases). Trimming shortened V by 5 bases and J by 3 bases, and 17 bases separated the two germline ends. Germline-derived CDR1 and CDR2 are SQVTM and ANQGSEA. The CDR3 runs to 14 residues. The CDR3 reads CSVWDTGGNYEQYF. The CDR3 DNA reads TGCAGCGTTTGGGACACCGGGGGGAACTACGAGCAGTACTTC.

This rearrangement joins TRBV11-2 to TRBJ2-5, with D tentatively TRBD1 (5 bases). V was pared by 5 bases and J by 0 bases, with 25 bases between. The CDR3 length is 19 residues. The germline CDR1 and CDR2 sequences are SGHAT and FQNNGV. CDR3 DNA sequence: TGTGCCAGCAGCCCGACCCTTACCTCCGACAGATGGGACCAAGAGACCCAGTACTTC. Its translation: CASSPTLTSDRWDQETQYF.

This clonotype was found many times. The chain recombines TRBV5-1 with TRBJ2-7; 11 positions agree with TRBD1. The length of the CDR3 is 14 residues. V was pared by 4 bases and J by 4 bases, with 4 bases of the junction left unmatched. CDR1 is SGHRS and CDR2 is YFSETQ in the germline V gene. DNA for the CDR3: TGCGCCAGCAGCCGGACAGGGGGCAAGTACGAGCAGTACTTC. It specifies CASSRTGGKYEQYF.

CDR3: CAISPGQDEKLFF. In DNA, the CDR3 is TGTGCCATCAGTCCGGGACAAGATGAAAAACTGTTTTTT. This rearrangement joins TRBV10-3 to TRBJ1-4, with D possibly TRBD1 on 6 matching bases. Germline V gene data show CDR1 as ENHRY and CDR2 as SYGVKD. This CDR3 is built from 13 residues. The V end lost 5 bases, the J end lost 6 bases, and 10 bases lay between the germline ends.